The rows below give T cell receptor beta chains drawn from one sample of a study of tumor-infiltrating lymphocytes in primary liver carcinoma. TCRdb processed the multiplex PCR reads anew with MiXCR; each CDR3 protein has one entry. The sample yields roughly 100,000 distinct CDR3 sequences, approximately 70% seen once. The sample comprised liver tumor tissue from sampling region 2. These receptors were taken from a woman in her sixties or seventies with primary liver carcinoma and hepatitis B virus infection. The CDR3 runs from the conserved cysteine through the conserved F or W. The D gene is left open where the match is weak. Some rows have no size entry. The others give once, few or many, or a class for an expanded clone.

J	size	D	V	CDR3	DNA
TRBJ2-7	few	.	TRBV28	CASSESLGEQYF	TGTGCCAGCAGTGAGAGCTTGGGCGAGCAGTACTTC
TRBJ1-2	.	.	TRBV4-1	CASSPEYEPQPYYGYTF	TGCGCCAGCAGCCCAGAGTACGAGCCACAGCCATACTATGGCTACACCTTC
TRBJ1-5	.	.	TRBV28	CASSPWGAGNQPQHF	.
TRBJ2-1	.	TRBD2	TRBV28	CASRRAGGSHNEQFF	TGTGCCAGCAGGAGAGCGGGAGGGAGCCACAATGAGCAGTTCTTC
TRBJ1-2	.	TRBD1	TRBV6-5	CASSAKFPGQGDPLGGYTF	TGTGCCAGCAGTGCAAAATTCCCGGGACAGGGGGATCCCTTGGGGGGCTACACCTTC
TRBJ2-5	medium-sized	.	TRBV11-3	CASSPAGLRETQYF	TGTGCCAGCAGCCCGGCAGGGTTGCGGGAGACCCAGTACTTC
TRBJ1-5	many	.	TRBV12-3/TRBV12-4	CASRGVYSNQPQHF	TGTGCCAGCAGGGGCGTTTATAGCAATCAGCCCCAGCATTTT
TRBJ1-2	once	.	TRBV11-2	CVSSLGAGYGYTF	TGTGTCAGCAGCTTAGGGGCCGGCTATGGCTACACCTTC
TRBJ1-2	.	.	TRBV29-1	CSVEDRCRSYGYTF	TGCAGTGTTGAGGATAGATGCAGATCCTATGGCTACACCTTC
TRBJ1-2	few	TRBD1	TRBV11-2	CASILNRGFYGYTF	TGTGCCAGCATTTTAAACAGGGGATTCTATGGCTACACTTTC
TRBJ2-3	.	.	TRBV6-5	CASREGGRADTQYF	TGTGCCAGCCGGGAAGGGGGGCGCGCAGATACGCAGTACTTT
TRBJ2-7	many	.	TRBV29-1	CSALSGYEQYF	TGCAGCGCCCTCTCAGGGTACGAGCAGTACTTC
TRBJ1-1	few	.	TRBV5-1	CASSPGQIYTEAFF	TGCGCCAGCAGCCCTGGACAAATTTACACTGAAGCTTTCTTT
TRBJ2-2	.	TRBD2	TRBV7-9	CGRRLAGGTGELFF	TGTGGCAGGAGGCTAGCGGGAGGGACCGGGGAGCTGTTTTTT
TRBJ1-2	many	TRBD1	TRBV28	CASGTVYGYTF	TGTGCCAGCGGGACAGTCTATGGCTACACCTTC
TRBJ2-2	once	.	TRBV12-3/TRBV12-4	CASSPRWIANTGELFF	TGTGCCAGCAGTCCTCGGTGGATCGCGAACACCGGGGAGCTGTTTTTT
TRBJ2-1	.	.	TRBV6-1	CAGSERSLKDIEQFF	TGTGCCGGCAGCGAAAGAAGTCTCAAAGACATTGAGCAGTTCTTC
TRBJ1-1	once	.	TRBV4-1	CASSRVPLVRAFF	TGCGCCAGCAGCCGAGTTCCATTAGTTCGTGCTTTCTTT
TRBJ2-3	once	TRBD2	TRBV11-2	CASSSGLAGPDMHYF	TGCGCCAGCAGCTCGGGACTAGCGGGACCAGATATGCATTATTTT
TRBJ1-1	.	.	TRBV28	CASMGGLGTEAFF	TGTGCCTCAATGGGGGGGTTGGGCACTGAAGCTTTCTTT
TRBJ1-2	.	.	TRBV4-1	CASCQDQWTESGGYTF	TGCGCCAGTTGCCAAGATCAGTGGACAGAATCGGGTGGCTACACCTTC
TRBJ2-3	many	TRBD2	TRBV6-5	CASSGTIGDTQYF	TGTGCCAGCAGTGGGACTATTGGGGATACGCAGTATTTT
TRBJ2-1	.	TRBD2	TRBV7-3	CASSLMGGEWDEQFF	TGTGCCAGCAGCTTAATGGGAGGGGAATGGGATGAGCAGTTCTTC
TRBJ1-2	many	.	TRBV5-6	CASSSQAHYGYTF	TGTGCCAGCAGCTCGCAGGCTCACTATGGCTACACCTTC
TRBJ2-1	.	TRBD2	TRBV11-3	CASSRSRGSTYNEQFF	TGTGCCAGCAGTCGTTCCCGCGGGAGCACGTACAATGAGCAGTTCTTC
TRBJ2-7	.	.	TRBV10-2	CASTPWGSQRNGATYEQYF	TGCGCCAGCACTCCTTGGGGTAGCCAGAGGAACGGGGCGACCTATGAGCAGTACTTC
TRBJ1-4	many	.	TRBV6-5	CASRTGRYGENEKLFF	TGTGCCAGCAGGACCGGGCGGTATGGAGAAAATGAAAAACTGTTTTTT
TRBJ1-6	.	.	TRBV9	CASSVAGEGSSPLHF	TGTGCCAGCAGCGTAGCGGGAGAGGGTAGTTCACCCCTCCACTTT
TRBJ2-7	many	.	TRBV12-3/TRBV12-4	CASSLGETGDEQYF	TGTGCCAGCAGTTTAGGGGAGACCGGCGACGAGCAGTACTTC